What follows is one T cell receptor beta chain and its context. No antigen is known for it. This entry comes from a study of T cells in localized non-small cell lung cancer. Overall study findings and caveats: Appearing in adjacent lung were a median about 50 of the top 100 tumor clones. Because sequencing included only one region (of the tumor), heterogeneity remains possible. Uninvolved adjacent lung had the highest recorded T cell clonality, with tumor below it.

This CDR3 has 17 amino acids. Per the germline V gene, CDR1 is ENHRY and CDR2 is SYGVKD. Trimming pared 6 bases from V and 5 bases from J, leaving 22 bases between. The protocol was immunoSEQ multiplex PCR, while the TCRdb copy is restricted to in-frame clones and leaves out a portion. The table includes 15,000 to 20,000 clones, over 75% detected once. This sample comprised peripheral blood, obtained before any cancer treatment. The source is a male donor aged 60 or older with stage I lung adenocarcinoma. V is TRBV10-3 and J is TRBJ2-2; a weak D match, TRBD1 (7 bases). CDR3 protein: CAISRTDTGDSTGELFF. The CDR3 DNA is TGTGCCATCAGCAGAACTGATACAGGGGACTCAACCGGGGAGCTGTTTTTT.